These 8 T cell receptor beta chains originate from one sample sequenced in a study of blood T cell repertoires in COVID-19 (dated by TCRdb to the early 2020s). The method behind the library was the immunoSEQ multiplex PCR assay. TCRdb took over this immuneACCESS table, retaining in-frame rearrangements with V and J assigned. Such tables are incomplete; in checked studies, under half of the missing clones stem from an unresolved V gene, and the remainder is unexplained. In this sample the table shows some 400,000 clones, about 87% of which occur a single time. The ten largest clones capture under 3% of the sample. Sequencing was performed on peripheral blood. The receptor set was obtained from a human donor in a cohort sampled during active COVID-19.

This clone showed up just once. The gene calls are TRBV27 and TRBJ2-7; no clear D gene. This CDR3 spans 13 amino acids. The germline V gene has CDR1 MNHEY and CDR2 SMNVEV (reference sequence). Trimming pared 3 bases from V and 0 bases from J, leaving 6 bases between. As DNA, the CDR3 is TGTGCCAGCAGTTTTGGCTTCTCCTACGAGCAGTACTTC. Its protein product is CASSFGFSYEQYF.

The V gene is TRBV28, the J gene TRBJ1-2; D is ambiguous. From germline, CDR1 is MDHEN and CDR2 SYDVKM. V was cut by 7 bases and J by 6 bases, with 21 bases left in between. The CDR3 consists of 15 residues. The CDR3 nucleotides are TGTGCCAGCACTCCCATTGGACCTTCTAGCCATGGCTACACCTTC. The encoded protein is CASTPIGPSSHGYTF.

The V gene is TRBV5-1, the J gene TRBJ2-1; 7 positions agree with TRBD1. This CDR3 contains 14 residues. CDR1 and CDR2 from the germline V gene are SGHRS and YFSETQ. The V and J ends lost 3 bases and 4 bases, in that order; junction bases with no gene match: 4. The CDR3 region is CASSSGQPYNEQFF. The CDR3, as DNA: TGCGCCAGCAGCTCGGGACAGCCTTACAATGAGCAGTTCTTC.

The chain carries TRBV5-5 and TRBJ2-7, with D perhaps matching TRBD1 (5 bases). CDR1 and CDR2 from the germline V gene are SGHKS and YYEKEE (reference sequence). This CDR3 has 15 amino acids. Trimming shortened V by 0 bases and J by 4 bases, and 14 bases separated the two germline ends. In DNA form, the CDR3 reads TGTGCCAGCAGCTTGGGGCCCGACAGAAGATACGAGCAGTACTTC. This sequence encodes CASSLGPDRRYEQYF.

A few counts support this clone. The chain is built from TRBV19 and TRBJ1-2, with TRBD1 matching over 7 bases. Trimming cost V 7 bases and J 4 bases; bases outside gene matches: 9. Germline values: CDR1 LNHDA, CDR2 SQIVND (reference sequence). This CDR3 spans 14 amino acids. In nucleotides, the CDR3 is TGTGCCAGTAAAGCACAGGGGCAAGTCTATGGCTACACCTTC. Protein sequence: CASKAQGQVYGYTF.

The sample holds one count of this clone. The rearrangement links TRBV30 to TRBJ2-5; 9 bases are shared with TRBD1. Germline V gives CDR1 GTSNPN, CDR2 SVGIG (reference sequence). This CDR3 is built from 13 residues. V dropped 1 base and J dropped 3; count of bases not matched to a gene: 0. The CDR3 nucleotides are TGTGCCTGGAGTGGGGACAGGGAAGAGACCCAGTACTTC. Its protein is CAWSGDREETQYF.

The chain employs TRBV5-1 and TRBJ1-1, with D unclear. Germline V gene sequence: CDR1 SGHRS, CDR2 YFSETQ. The CDR3 extends over 15 amino acids. The germline V and J ends were trimmed by 0 bases and 1 base, with 10 bases remaining between them. The CDR3 region has the DNA TGCGCCAGCAGCTTGGGAGGCCGGCGGAACACTGAAGCTTTCTTT. Its protein product is CASSLGGRRNTEAFF. Full variable domain (remainder filled in from reference TRBV5-1 and TRBJ1-1): KAGVTQTPRYLIKTRGQQVTLSCSPISGHRSVSWYQQTPGQGLQFLFEYFSETQRNKGNFPGRFSGRQFSNSRSEMNVSTLELGDSALYLCASSLGGRRNTEAFFGQGTRLTVV.

J is TRBJ2-3 and V is TRBV7-8, with TRBD2 matching over 14 bases. In germline, CDR1 is SGHVS, CDR2 FQNEAQ. CDR3 length: 19 residues. V was clipped by 5 bases and J by 1 base; unmatched bases: 11. In nucleotides, the CDR3 is TGTGCCAGCAGCGTAGGACTAGCGGGAGGCACCACCGGCACAGATACGCAGTATTTT. Residues: CASSVGLAGGTTGTDTQYF. The full variable domain, rest sourced from reference TRBV7-8 and TRBJ2-3, is GAGVSQSPRYKVAKRGQDVALRCDPISGHVSLFWYQQALGQGPEFLTYFQNEAQLDKSGLPSDRFFAERPEGSVSTLKIQRTQQEDSAVYLCASSVGLAGGTTGTDTQYFGPGTRLTVL.